This T cell receptor (beta chain) was documented in a study of blood T cell repertoires in COVID-19. Study in general: From T cells, B-cell-depleted T cells, or PBMCs came the material, which was cDNA or gDNA.

This clone has a handful of counts. Repertoires were generated with immunoSEQ multiplex PCR, while TCRdb's copy carries only in-frame clones and drops some. The sample records about 150,000 clones, approximately 80% being singletons. The TCR sequence derives from a woman in her fifties or sixties with acute or convalescent COVID-19. Sequencing input: peripheral blood.

CDR3 region: CASSPRQSDYGYTF. For the CDR3, the DNA is TGTGCCAGCTCACCAAGACAGTCGGACTATGGCTACACCTTC. The genes are TRBV18 and TRBJ1-2; possibly TRBD1 for D (5 bases). Per the germline V gene, CDR1 is KGHSH and CDR2 is LQKENI. V lost 2 bases to trimming and J lost 3 bases, with 10 bases between them. The CDR3 totals 14 residues.